The T cell receptor beta chain described here comes from a study of blood T cell repertoires in COVID-19 (dated by TCRdb to 2020 to 2022). Context from the whole study: Samples covering the acute and convalescent phases of COVID-19 were provided by collaborators in the United States, Italy and Spain. Deeply sampled blood TCRbeta repertoires from subjects exposed to, actively infected with, or recovered from COVID-19 were included in the dataset. HLA class I and class II types, where available, came from metadata supplied by the sample provider rather than from assay-based typing. A freely available public database, intended as a resource for researchers studying the immune response to SARS-CoV-2, is where the repertoires were released. The prospective study material was composed of cDNA or gDNA derived from T cells, B-cell-depleted T cells, or PBMCs. A de-identified subject ID, COVID-19 status, age in years and sex were almost always included in the sample metadata. The samples were drawn from two sources: the first 160 participants of the ongoing ImmuneRACE study, and 950 to 1,500 subjects contributed by 6 global collaborators.

Whole blood was collected in K2EDTA tubes by collaborating institutions according to the institutions' own protocols. For TCRbeta analysis, collaborators shipped samples in one of three forms: frozen whole blood, isolated PBMCs, or DNA extracted from either of those sample types. TCRbeta CDR3 regions were amplified from genomic DNA using the immunoSEQ Assay, a bias-controlled multiplex PCR. The original pipeline was this. The number of nucleated cells in each sample was estimated from the amplification of reference gene primers within the assay. To quantify the absolute abundance of each unique TCRbeta CDR3 rearrangement, sequence reads were collapsed and filtered. Productive Simpson clonality was computed per sample as the square root of Simpson's diversity index over productive rearrangements. The clones in this table, taken by TCRdb from immuneACCESS, are in-frame only. Not every clone is retained; where verified, under half of the shortfall comes from an unresolved V gene, and the cause of the rest is unknown. That table furnishes V, J and clone size, whereas the DNA furnished D and trimming. The sample table records some 220,000 clones; nearly 85% of these occur just once. More than 5.5% of the sample is taken by the ten largest.

What the authors observed across the whole study: The quantity of clinical and demographic metadata differed by source and by participant and was supplied without curation.

The CDR1 and CDR2 encoded by the germline V gene (reference sequence) are MNHEY and SMNVEV. The CDR3 runs 14 amino acids, cysteine and phenylalanine included. CDR3 DNA only is kept here, 42 bases in frame from base 1. The V end gives up 5 bases and the J end 1 base, leaving 4 bases in the junction not matched to a gene. In this sample, this clone turned up once. Its antigen is unknown. No base-level quality is on record; no much larger clone is a single base apart. This TCR came from a human donor in a cohort sampled during active COVID-19. Sequenced sample: peripheral blood. Recombination joined TRBV27 with TRBJ1-1, with 7 junctional bases fitting TRBD1. At the DNA level, the sequence is TGTGCCAGCAGTCACAGGGGAGCGAACACTGAAGCTTTCTTT. Its translation reads: CASSHRGANTEAFF.